Below are 20 T cell receptor beta chains sequenced from a single sample in a study of control samples from healthy donors and cancer patients. Profiling relied on immunoSEQ multiplex PCR, and the TCRdb table lists in-frame clones only, not all of them. This sample carries about 120,000 clones, just under 90% of them seen once, and the ten largest clones take roughly an eighth. The sequencing input was blood. These receptors came from a man younger than 45 in good health.

The chain combines TRBV2 with TRBJ1-1; D unclear. Trimming shortened V by 4 bases and J by 6 bases, and 15 bases separated the two germline ends. CDR1 and CDR2 from the germline V gene are SNHLY and FYNNEI. CDR3 size: 14 residues. The CDR3 DNA follows: TGTGCCAGCAGTGTAGGTCAGGCAGGCTCTGAAGCTTTCTTT. Protein product: CASSVGQAGSEAFF.

This chain uses TRBV12-5 with TRBJ2-7; 8 bases map to TRBD1. CDR1 is LGHNT, CDR2 FRNRAP, per germline. The CDR3 contains 15 residues. After removal of 5 bases from V and 3 bases from J, the junction contained 9 bases not matched to a gene. CDR3 bases: TGTGCTAGTGGTCCAGGACAGGGATCCTTCTACGAGCAGTACTTC. Amino acids: CASGPGQGSFYEQYF.

V gene TRBV24-1 combines with J gene TRBJ1-3, with 7 bases fitting TRBD1. The CDR3 consists of 15 residues. Looked up from germline, CDR1 is KGHDR and CDR2 is SFDVKD. Losses at the gene ends were 11 bases for V and 3 bases for J; bases not matched to a gene: 12. DNA for the CDR3: TGTGCCAAACAAAGGGGGAGGGGGCTTGGAAACACCATATATTTT. Protein sequence: CAKQRGRGLGNTIYF.

The chain uses TRBV28 and TRBJ1-2, with D unresolved. The ends were cut back, 6 bases at V and 3 bases at J, with 11 bases in the middle. This CDR3 is built from 13 residues. CDR1 is MDHEN and CDR2 is SYDVKM in the germline V gene. CDR3: CASSPTEDYGYTF. The CDR3 DNA reads TGTGCCAGCAGCCCCACCGAGGACTATGGCTACACCTTC.

V and J are TRBV14 and TRBJ1-1; 8 bases align to TRBD1. The trim removed 1 base at V and 3 bases at J, leaving 7 bases unmatched. In germline, CDR1 is SGHDN, CDR2 FVKESK. The CDR3 length is 16 residues. The CDR3 nucleotides read TGTGCCAGCAGCCAAGGGAACAGGGGGATACACACTGAAGCTTTCTTT. This codes for CASSQGNRGIHTEAFF.

The table lists this clone with a count of one. V and J are TRBV5-1 and TRBJ1-1; 8 nucleotides match TRBD1. The CDR3 is 15 amino acids. J was trimmed by 1 base and V by 4 bases; bases with no gene match: 6. Per the germline V gene, CDR1 is SGHRS and CDR2 is YFSETQ. CDR3 nucleotides: TGCGCCAGCAGCCGATCAGGGGGCCGGAACACTGAAGCTTTCTTT. Translating gives CASSRSGGRNTEAFF.

The chain recombines TRBV7-2 with TRBJ2-2; the match to TRBD2 covers 9 bases. V shed 1 base, J shed 5 bases, and the junction held 5 bases outside the gene matches. The CDR3 sequence is 16 residues long. The germline V gene has CDR1 SGHTA and CDR2 FQGNSA. The DNA of the CDR3 is TGTGCCAGCAGCTTAGGCGGGGGGGCCAGAACCGGGGAGCTGTTTTTT. Its protein product is CASSLGGGARTGELFF.

This chain links TRBV5-1 with TRBJ1-2; 9 nucleotides line up with TRBD1. J was trimmed by 5 bases and V by 4 bases; bases with no gene match: 9. The CDR3 consists of 15 residues. Germline values: CDR1 SGHRS, CDR2 YFSETQ. This CDR3 reads CASSDPGQGVYGYTF. The DNA of the CDR3 is TGCGCCAGCAGCGATCCGGGACAGGGCGTATATGGCTACACCTTC. Supplemented by reference TRBV5-1 and TRBJ1-2, the full variable domain reads KAGVTQTPRYLIKTRGQQVTLSCSPISGHRSVSWYQQTPGQGLQFLFEYFSETQRNKGNFPGRFSGRQFSNSRSEMNVSTLELGDSALYLCASSDPGQGVYGYTFGSGTRLTVV.

V usage is TRBV25-1 and J usage is TRBJ2-1; D possibly corresponds to TRBD2 (5 bases). V was shortened by 4 bases and J by 6 bases, with 19 bases between the two germline ends. Germline CDR1 reads MGHDK; CDR2 reads SYGVNS. This CDR3 has 16 residues. Written as DNA, the CDR3 is TGTGCCAGCAGTGGGATAACGGGGTGGACTGGCAATGAGCAGTTCTTC. Its translation is CASSGITGWTGNEQFF.

The V gene is TRBV7-8, the J gene TRBJ2-7, with unresolved D. Germline V gene sequence: CDR1 SGHVS, CDR2 FQNEAQ. Trimming cost V 4 bases and J 4 bases, with 14 bases left between them. The CDR3 length is 14 residues. CDR3 region: CASSSSPRVYEQYV. DNA for the CDR3: TGTGCCAGCAGCTCTTCTCCTAGGGTATACGAGCAGTACGTC.

This rearrangement joins TRBV11-3 to TRBJ2-7; D tentatively reads TRBD1 or TRBD2 (5 bases each). Germline V gene lookup returns CDR1 SGHNT and CDR2 YENEEA. Between the trimmed V and J ends, which lost 11 bases and 5 bases, there was a span of 13 bases. The CDR3 runs to 11 residues. The DNA for the CDR3 is TGTGCCTCCGGGACCTCTAACGAGCAGTACTTC. Encoded protein: CASGTSNEQYF.

The gene calls are TRBV19 and TRBJ1-4; 11 nucleotides line up with TRBD1. CDR3 size: 15 residues. CDR1 and CDR2 from the germline V gene are LNHDA and SQIVND (reference sequence). V lost 3 bases and J lost 8; bases outside the gene matches: 5. The CDR3 DNA reads as TGTGCCAGTAGTATTCCCCGGGACAGGGGGGAAAAACTGTTTTTT. It codes for CASSIPRDRGEKLFF.

This chain connects TRBV13 to TRBJ1-1; the D is unclear. Trimming left V 5 bases short and J 0 bases short, with 13 bases between. Looked up from germline, CDR1 is PRHDT and CDR2 is FYEKMQ (reference sequence). The CDR3 spans 15 residues. CDR3 region: CASSRQPNMNTEAFF. The CDR3 nucleotides read TGTGCCAGCAGCCGGCAGCCGAACATGAACACTGAAGCTTTCTTT.

V and J are TRBV29-1 and TRBJ1-5, with 7 bases lining up with TRBD1. V gave up 6 bases and J gave up 4 bases; unmatched junction bases: 6. Germline lookup yields CDR1 SQVTM and CDR2 ANQGSEA. The CDR3 has 13 residues. CDR3 sequence reads: CSVRDSTNQPQHF. In DNA form, the CDR3 reads TGCAGCGTCCGGGACAGCACAAATCAGCCCCAGCATTTT.

This chain joins TRBV7-2 and TRBJ2-7; perhaps TRBD2 as D (6 bases). Trimming shortened V by 5 bases and J by 8 bases, and 13 bases separated the two germline ends. Germline V gives CDR1 SGHTA, CDR2 FQGNSA. The CDR3 covers 12 residues. The CDR3 nucleotides are TGTGCCAGCAGCACGCGGGGTACTCAGCAGTACTTC. Protein sequence: CASSTRGTQQYF.

The rearrangement joins TRBV5-1 to TRBJ2-3, with 9 bases that match TRBD1. Looked up from germline, CDR1 is SGHRS and CDR2 is YFSETQ. Trimming removed 2 bases from V and 3 bases from J; junction bases left unmatched: 4. There are 15 residues in the CDR3. CDR3 loop: CASSFRDRATDTQYF. In nucleotides, the CDR3 is TGCGCCAGCAGCTTCCGGGACAGGGCAACAGATACGCAGTATTTT.

This clone was observed a single time. The gene calls are TRBV2 and TRBJ1-5; a weak D match, TRBD1 (6 bases). CDR3 size: 14 residues. Germline V gene data show CDR1 as SNHLY and CDR2 as FYNNEI. With 7 bases removed from V and 4 bases from J, the gap between germline ends came to 14 bases. CDR3 nucleotide sequence: TGTGCCAGCATGTTCAGGGGTGAAAATCAGCCCCAGCATTTT. Translated: CASMFRGENQPQHF.

The rearrangement links TRBV4-1 to TRBJ1-2; D remains unclear. The V gene lost 0 bases and the J gene lost 0 bases, with 5 bases spanning the gap. CDR1 MGHRA and CDR2 YSYEKL come from the germline V gene. There are 14 residues in the CDR3. The CDR3 sequence: CASSQDSPNYGYTF. CDR3 in DNA: TGCGCCAGCAGCCAAGATTCCCCTAACTATGGCTACACCTTC.

A few counts support this clone. The rearrangement links TRBV7-9 to TRBJ2-2; TRBD1 aligns across 8 bases. The CDR3 spans 12 residues. Germline V gives CDR1 SEHNR, CDR2 FQNEAQ (reference sequence). Germline trimming cut 6 bases from V and 6 bases from J; bases unmatched to any gene: 0. CDR3 sequence: CASRTGAGELFF. For the CDR3, the DNA is TGTGCCAGCAGGACAGGGGCCGGGGAGCTGTTTTTT.

The rearrangement joins TRBV6-2 or TRBV6-3 to TRBJ2-2, with 12 nucleotides matching TRBD2. The junction had 2 bases not matched to a gene; V was cut back by 0 bases and J by 0 bases. The CDR3 consists of 18 residues. The germline V gene has CDR1 MNHEY and CDR2 SVGEGT. In nucleotides, the CDR3 is TGTGCCAGCAGTTACTCTCTAGCGGGGGGGCCGAACACCGGGGAGCTGTTTTTT. Encoded protein: CASSYSLAGGPNTGELFF.